The present TCR beta chain was sequenced within a study of blood T cell dynamics during melanoma immunotherapy. Across the whole study: Standard first-line treatment here was pembrolizumab or nivolumab plus ipilimumab in metastatic melanoma.

This clone showed up just once. The time point is: pre-treatment baseline. Disease control meant complete response, partial response or stable disease at 12 weeks. Profiled with immunoSEQ multiplex PCR; TCRdb holds only in-frame clones, not every one. The repertoire holds 15,000 to 20,000 clones, with approximately 91% as singletons. The TCR sequence derives from a human donor with melanoma. Sequenced here: blood, sampled from a patient treated with checkpoint blockade.

The CDR3 sequence: CSVEEFRYGYTF. CDR3 bases: TGCAGCGTTGAAGAGTTTCGCTATGGCTACACCTTC. This chain connects TRBV29-1 to TRBJ1-2; D is uncertain. Per the germline V gene, CDR1 is SQVTM and CDR2 is ANQGSEA. The CDR3 loop spans 12 amino acids. Deletions cut 0 bases from V and 4 bases from J, with 6 bases between.